This T cell receptor beta chain was recorded in a study of T cell repertoires in cytomegalovirus infection. Study summary: From public TCR beta signatures came an indication of both CMV infection and matching HLA type. Findings and caveats of the study: Within the response measured ex vivo, HLA-C-restricted CMV-specific TCR beta clonotypes were dominant.

TCRdb analysed the reads with MiXCR anew, one entry per CDR3 protein. The sample carries around 570,000 distinct CDR3 sequences, about 40% recorded once. This clonotype has just a few counts. Its antigen is not known. The sequences come from cultured PBMCs, collected from culture after CMV antigen stimulation. The source of this sequence is a human donor in good health (CMV status not recorded). Some clones in this sample may be carry-over from other donors' samples.

CDR3 sequence reads: CASADRVGNQPQHF. The CDR3 region has the DNA TGTGCCAGCGCCGACAGGGTTGGCAATCAGCCCCAGCATTTT. V is TRBV2 and J is TRBJ1-5; TRBD1 agrees at 7 bases. V shed 8 bases and J 2 bases; nucleotides not matched to a gene: 6. The length of the CDR3 is 14 residues. Germline V gene sequence: CDR1 SNHLY, CDR2 FYNNEI.